This T cell receptor beta chain was documented in a study of T-cell memory formation after mild COVID-19. V was clipped by 2 bases and J by 7 bases; unmatched bases: 21. The CDR3 has 21 residues. CDR1 is MNHEY and CDR2 is SVGEGT in the germline V gene. Study results and caveats: Certain responding clones were present in pre-infection memory, suggesting participation of cross-reactive memory.

Concerning this clonotype: Its antigen is not known.

A single record per CDR3 protein comes from TCRdb applying MiXCR to the 5' RACE reads. Of 140,000 or so distinct CDR3 sequences listed, 13% to 15% are singletons. Sequenced: PBMCs or a T cell subset sorted from them (not recorded which). This clonotype originated in an adult woman who had mild COVID-19 (a few samples of this study predate the infection). Cell type and time point are not known. J is TRBJ2-1 and V is TRBV6-2 or TRBV6-3; TRBD2 agrees at 12 bases. The CDR3 DNA reads TGTGCCAGCAGTTACCCAATCGAGACCGTGAAGACTAGCGGGAGATATAATGAGCAGTTCTTC. Its translation: CASSYPIETVKTSGRYNEQFF.